Listed below are T cell receptor beta chains from one sample, sequenced in a study of human T cells and chemical hapten exposure. Via MiXCR, TCRdb re-called the RACE reads, giving one row per CDR3 protein. The sample yields tens of thousands of distinct CDR3 sequences, 12% seen once. The input for sequencing was whole blood, taken in connection with sensitization to the hapten diphenylcyclopropenone (DPC). The receptors come from a woman under 40 with alopecia areata. Some clones in this sample may be carry-over from other donors' samples. Both conserved end residues are part of each CDR3. The order of the fields is clone size, J gene, V gene, D gene, CDR3 protein, CDR3 DNA. D genes are given only for firm matches. Expanded clones get a size class; other rows say once, few or many, or leave the size out.

clone_size: NA; j_call: TRBJ2-2; v_call: TRBV6-5; d_call: NA; cdr3_aa: CASSTTGTHTGELFF; cdr3_nt: TGTGCCAGCAGTACAACCGGGACCCACACCGGGGAGCTGTTTTTT
clone_size: NA; j_call: TRBJ2-7; v_call: TRBV7-2; d_call: NA; cdr3_aa: CASSLARGAEQYF; cdr3_nt: TGTGCCAGCAGCTTAGCGCGGGGCGCCGAGCAGTACTTC
clone_size: many; j_call: TRBJ2-1; v_call: TRBV29-1; d_call: TRBD1; cdr3_aa: CSVDRDRATTYNEQFF; cdr3_nt: TGCAGCGTTGATAGAGACAGGGCGACCACCTACAATGAGCAGTTCTTC
clone_size: NA; j_call: TRBJ1-4; v_call: TRBV2; d_call: TRBD1; cdr3_aa: CASIRDRNNEKLFF; cdr3_nt: TGTGCCAGCATTCGGGACAGGAATAATGAAAAACTGTTTTTT
clone_size: many; j_call: TRBJ1-1; v_call: TRBV6-6; d_call: NA; cdr3_aa: CASSLGRMNTEAFF; cdr3_nt: TGTGCCAGCAGCCTGGGGCGAATGAACACTGAAGCTTTCTTT
clone_size: few; j_call: TRBJ2-1; v_call: TRBV3-2; d_call: NA; cdr3_aa: CASRPPSGTDFNEQFF; cdr3_nt: TGTGCCAGCCGCCCCCCCTCCGGGACAGATTTCAATGAGCAGTTCTTC
clone_size: many; j_call: TRBJ2-5; v_call: TRBV7-9; d_call: NA; cdr3_aa: CASRPDRQLLETQYF; cdr3_nt: TGTGCCAGCAGACCCGACCGACAGCTTTTGGAGACCCAGTACTTC
clone_size: few; j_call: TRBJ2-5; v_call: TRBV7-2; d_call: NA; cdr3_aa: CASSLATETQYF; cdr3_nt: TGTGCCAGCAGCTTAGCAACTGAGACCCAGTACTTC
clone_size: many; j_call: TRBJ1-2; v_call: TRBV5-1; d_call: TRBD1; cdr3_aa: CASTLGGTGDRYGYTF; cdr3_nt: TGCGCCAGCACACTCGGAGGGACAGGGGATCGGTATGGCTACACCTTC
clone_size: NA; j_call: TRBJ2-1; v_call: TRBV29-1; d_call: TRBD1; cdr3_aa: CSVGTGVAYNEQFF; cdr3_nt: TGCAGCGTAGGGACAGGGGTGGCCTACAATGAGCAGTTCTTC
clone_size: many; j_call: TRBJ1-4; v_call: TRBV7-2; d_call: NA; cdr3_aa: CASSLDSGRNEKLFF; cdr3_nt: TGTGCCAGCAGCTTAGACTCAGGGAGGAATGAAAAACTGTTTTTT
clone_size: few; j_call: TRBJ1-5; v_call: TRBV2; d_call: NA; cdr3_aa: CASSELGGSNQPQHF; cdr3_nt: TGTGCCAGCAGTGAATTAGGGGGTAGCAATCAGCCCCAGCATTTT
clone_size: NA; j_call: TRBJ2-5; v_call: TRBV30; d_call: TRBD1; cdr3_aa: CAWRKTGTRETQYF; cdr3_nt: TGTGCCTGGAGGAAGACAGGGACCCGTGAGACCCAGTACTTC
clone_size: many; j_call: TRBJ2-7; v_call: TRBV10-1; d_call: NA; cdr3_aa: CARLLAYEQYF; cdr3_nt: TGCGCCCGGCTCTTGGCCTACGAGCAGTACTTC
clone_size: many; j_call: TRBJ1-1; v_call: TRBV6-2/TRBV6-3; d_call: NA; cdr3_aa: CASSSRMNTEAFF; cdr3_nt: TGTGCCAGCAGTTCCCGGATGAACACTGAAGCTTTCTTT
clone_size: few; j_call: TRBJ1-2; v_call: TRBV9; d_call: NA; cdr3_aa: CASSVVEGMGGYTF; cdr3_nt: TGTGCCAGCAGCGTAGTAGAGGGAATGGGCGGCTACACCTTC
clone_size: NA; j_call: TRBJ2-3; v_call: TRBV27; d_call: TRBD1; cdr3_aa: CASRSTGADTDTQYF; cdr3_nt: TGTGCCAGCAGGTCCACAGGGGCGGATACAGATACGCAGTATTTT
clone_size: NA; j_call: TRBJ2-1; v_call: TRBV20-1; d_call: TRBD2; cdr3_aa: CSARDSGRAYNEQFF; cdr3_nt: TGCAGTGCTAGGGATAGCGGGAGGGCATATAATGAGCAGTTCTTC
clone_size: many; j_call: TRBJ2-7; v_call: TRBV7-2; d_call: NA; cdr3_aa: CASSLALGALFYEQYF; cdr3_nt: TGTGCCAGCAGCTTAGCGTTAGGGGCCCTTTTCTACGAGCAGTACTTC
clone_size: many; j_call: TRBJ1-1; v_call: TRBV3-1; d_call: NA; cdr3_aa: CASSQPGTGTEAFF; cdr3_nt: TGTGCCAGCAGCCAACCGGGGACTGGGACTGAAGCTTTCTTT
clone_size: many; j_call: TRBJ2-7; v_call: TRBV7-9; d_call: NA; cdr3_aa: CASSLGGHEQYF; cdr3_nt: TGTGCCAGCAGCTTAGGGGGCCACGAGCAGTACTTC
clone_size: NA; j_call: TRBJ2-3; v_call: TRBV27; d_call: TRBD2; cdr3_aa: CASSLRKGLGADTQYF; cdr3_nt: TGTGCCAGCAGTTTGCGCAAGGGACTAGGGGCAGATACGCAGTATTTT
clone_size: many; j_call: TRBJ1-1; v_call: TRBV4-2; d_call: NA; cdr3_aa: CASSLSTDGMNTEAFF; cdr3_nt: TGTGCCAGCAGCCTTAGTACGGATGGCATGAACACTGAAGCTTTCTTT
clone_size: many; j_call: TRBJ2-7; v_call: TRBV18; d_call: TRBD1; cdr3_aa: CASSPSSPGTGQRFEQYF; cdr3_nt: TGTGCCAGCTCACCATCTTCCCCGGGGACAGGGCAACGTTTCGAGCAGTACTTC
clone_size: NA; j_call: TRBJ1-1; v_call: TRBV29-1; d_call: TRBD1; cdr3_aa: CSIGTVLNTEAFF; cdr3_nt: TGCAGCATCGGGACAGTTCTGAACACTGAAGCTTTCTTT
clone_size: NA; j_call: TRBJ1-4; v_call: TRBV2; d_call: NA; cdr3_aa: CATGVGRNEKLFF; cdr3_nt: TGTGCCACAGGAGTAGGACGGAATGAAAAACTGTTTTTT
clone_size: many; j_call: TRBJ2-5; v_call: TRBV9; d_call: NA; cdr3_aa: CASSVDATETQYF; cdr3_nt: TGTGCCAGCAGCGTAGACGCTACGGAGACCCAGTACTTC
clone_size: many; j_call: TRBJ1-3; v_call: TRBV4-3; d_call: NA; cdr3_aa: CASSVGSGNTIYF; cdr3_nt: TGCGCCAGCAGCGTCGGCAGCGGAAACACCATATATTTT
clone_size: many; j_call: TRBJ2-3; v_call: TRBV20-1; d_call: NA; cdr3_aa: CSARWWGVSTDTQYF; cdr3_nt: TGCAGTGCTAGATGGTGGGGTGTTAGCACAGATACGCAGTATTTT
clone_size: few; j_call: TRBJ2-7; v_call: TRBV28; d_call: NA; cdr3_aa: CASTASYEQYF; cdr3_nt: TGTGCCAGCACCGCTTCCTACGAGCAGTACTTC
clone_size: many; j_call: TRBJ2-3; v_call: TRBV20-1; d_call: NA; cdr3_aa: CSASYAADTQYF; cdr3_nt: TGCAGTGCTAGTTACGCCGCAGATACGCAGTATTTT
clone_size: NA; j_call: TRBJ2-6; v_call: TRBV2; d_call: TRBD1; cdr3_aa: CASNRDSTGANVLTF; cdr3_nt: TGTGCCAGCAACAGGGACAGCACTGGGGCCAACGTCCTGACTTTC
clone_size: NA; j_call: TRBJ1-1; v_call: TRBV7-3; d_call: NA; cdr3_aa: CASSLTEIGITEAFF; cdr3_nt: TGTGCCAGCAGCTTAACAGAAATCGGGATCACTGAAGCTTTCTTT
clone_size: few; j_call: TRBJ1-5; v_call: TRBV4-3; d_call: NA; cdr3_aa: CASSQDRRQSNQPQHF; cdr3_nt: TGCGCCAGCAGCCAAGATAGGCGACAGAGCAATCAGCCCCAGCATTTT
clone_size: many; j_call: TRBJ2-5; v_call: TRBV9; d_call: TRBD2; cdr3_aa: CASSVLPAGLQETQYF; cdr3_nt: TGTGCCAGCAGCGTTCTCCCAGCGGGGTTACAAGAGACCCAGTACTTC
clone_size: few; j_call: TRBJ1-1; v_call: TRBV20-1; d_call: NA; cdr3_aa: CSALPDRNTEAFF; cdr3_nt: TGCAGTGCTCTACCGGATCGGAACACTGAAGCTTTCTTT
clone_size: NA; j_call: TRBJ2-2; v_call: TRBV30; d_call: NA; cdr3_aa: CAWRTANTGELFF; cdr3_nt: TGTGCCTGGAGGACGGCCAACACCGGGGAGCTGTTTTTT
clone_size: many; j_call: TRBJ1-5; v_call: TRBV12-2; d_call: NA; cdr3_aa: CASRLARQDCSGGNQPQHF; cdr3_nt: TGTGCAAGTCGCTTAGCCCGACAGGACTGTTCGGGGGGCAATCAGCCCCAGCATTTT
clone_size: few; j_call: TRBJ2-1; v_call: TRBV24-1; d_call: TRBD1; cdr3_aa: CATSDFPDRAANEQFF; cdr3_nt: TGTGCCACCAGTGATTTCCCGGACAGGGCGGCCAATGAGCAGTTCTTC
clone_size: many; j_call: TRBJ2-7; v_call: TRBV4-3; d_call: NA; cdr3_aa: CASSPVRGLEGEQYF; cdr3_nt: TGCGCCAGCAGCCCCGTTAGGGGCCTGGAGGGCGAGCAGTACTTC
clone_size: many; j_call: TRBJ1-5; v_call: TRBV28; d_call: NA; cdr3_aa: CASSPQGTQHF; cdr3_nt: TGTGCCAGCAGTCCCCAGGGGACCCAGCATTTT
clone_size: NA; j_call: TRBJ2-1; v_call: TRBV18; d_call: TRBD2; cdr3_aa: CASSPLAGEGGQFF; cdr3_nt: TGTGCCAGCTCACCACTAGCGGGAGAAGGGGGACAGTTCTTC
clone_size: many; j_call: TRBJ2-7; v_call: TRBV28; d_call: NA; cdr3_aa: CASSPLNLYEQYF; cdr3_nt: TGTGCCAGCAGTCCTCTCAACCTCTACGAGCAGTACTTC
clone_size: NA; j_call: TRBJ2-3; v_call: TRBV3-1; d_call: NA; cdr3_aa: CASSQDRMGGDTQYF; cdr3_nt: TGTGCCAGCAGCCAAGATCGAATGGGCGGAGATACGCAGTATTTT
clone_size: NA; j_call: TRBJ2-4; v_call: TRBV27; d_call: TRBD1; cdr3_aa: CASSSGGWAKNIQYF; cdr3_nt: TGTGCCAGCAGTTCAGGGGGATGGGCCAAAAACATTCAGTACTTC
clone_size: many; j_call: TRBJ1-6; v_call: TRBV6-2/TRBV6-3; d_call: NA; cdr3_aa: CASSYGVTNSPLHF; cdr3_nt: TGTGCCAGCAGTTACGGGGTGACCAATTCACCCCTCCACTTT
clone_size: few; j_call: TRBJ2-1; v_call: TRBV6-6; d_call: TRBD1; cdr3_aa: CASSSNRDRERNEQFF; cdr3_nt: TGTGCCAGCAGTTCAAACCGGGACAGGGAACGCAATGAGCAGTTCTTC
clone_size: few; j_call: TRBJ1-2; v_call: TRBV4-2; d_call: NA; cdr3_aa: CASSQGYYGYTF; cdr3_nt: TGTGCCAGCAGCCAAGGATACTATGGCTACACCTTC
clone_size: many; j_call: TRBJ1-1; v_call: TRBV2; d_call: NA; cdr3_aa: CASRVTGSTEAFF; cdr3_nt: TGTGCCAGCAGGGTCACAGGGTCCACTGAAGCTTTCTTT
clone_size: NA; j_call: TRBJ2-2; v_call: TRBV9; d_call: TRBD2; cdr3_aa: CASSVASGGRGTGELFF; cdr3_nt: TGTGCCAGCAGCGTAGCTAGCGGGGGGCGCGGCACCGGGGAGCTGTTTTTT
clone_size: few; j_call: TRBJ2-3; v_call: TRBV18; d_call: NA; cdr3_aa: CASSPRISGTSTDTQYF; cdr3_nt: TGTGCCAGCTCACCAAGGATCTCCGGGACTAGCACAGATACGCAGTATTTT
clone_size: NA; j_call: TRBJ1-1; v_call: TRBV4-3; d_call: NA; cdr3_aa: CASSQSVGTEAFF; cdr3_nt: TGCGCCAGCAGCCAATCGGTTGGCACTGAAGCTTTCTTT
clone_size: few; j_call: TRBJ2-2; v_call: TRBV7-6; d_call: TRBD2; cdr3_aa: CASSWRRGAGGRPGELFF; cdr3_nt: TGTGCCAGCAGCTGGCGCAGGGGAGCGGGAGGACGGCCCGGGGAGCTGTTTTTT